These 27 T cell receptor beta chains share one sample of origin, sequenced in a study of blood T cell repertoires in COVID-19. Clones were sequenced by immunoSEQ multiplex PCR, and TCRdb holds only the in-frame ones, with some missing. The sample lists fewer than 200,000 clones; approximately 86% were seen once. The sequencing sample was made of peripheral blood. The source is a woman at least 80 years old with COVID-19, enrolled during active disease.

The chain joins TRBV12-3 or TRBV12-4 to TRBJ2-2; 7 bases agree with TRBD2. This CDR3 contains 13 residues. Trimming cost V 6 bases and J 4 bases; bases outside gene matches: 2. CDR3 amino acids: CASSSGGTGELFF. DNA for the CDR3: TGTGCCAGCAGCTCGGGGGGCACCGGGGAGCTGTTTTTT.

This clone was counted only a few times. This chain's CDR3 is CATRTGPNYGYTF. CDR3 coding DNA: TGTGCCACCAGGACAGGCCCGAACTATGGCTACACCTTC. V is TRBV6-5 and J is TRBJ1-2; 7 bases align to TRBD1. This CDR3 is built from 13 residues. With 10 bases clipped from V and 2 bases from J, the junction kept 7 bases outside the gene matches. CDR1 MNHEY and CDR2 SVGAGI come from the germline V gene.

With regard to this clone: One junction end disagrees with the germline gene, perhaps due to a read error. The chain uses TRBV28 and TRBJ2-7; 16 bases line up with TRBD2. Germline V CDR1 and CDR2: MDHEN, SYDVKM. This CDR3 is 14 amino acids long. The CDR3 reads CASSLLGLAGGLDF. CDR3 coding DNA: TGTGCCAGCAGTTTATTGGGACTAGCGGGAGGGTTGGACTTC.

This rearrangement joins TRBV3-1 (or the pseudogene TRBV3-2) to TRBJ1-2; no firm D call. CDR1 is LGHDT and CDR2 is YNNKEL in the germline V gene (reference sequence). The CDR3 totals 13 residues. The germline V and J ends were trimmed by 3 bases and 3 bases, with 8 bases remaining between them. The CDR3 bases are TGTGCCAGCAGCCAGATCAGTTACTATGGCTACACCTTC. This gives the protein CASSQISYYGYTF.

V gene TRBV7-2 combines with J gene TRBJ2-7; TRBD1 matches 8 bases. CDR1 and CDR2 from the germline V gene are SGHTA and FQGNSA. V shed 5 bases and J 6 bases; nucleotides not matched to a gene: 9. The CDR3 totals 14 residues. CDR3 coding DNA: TGTGCCAGCAGCCTGACGACAGGGGCCGTCGAGCAGTACTTC. It yields the protein CASSLTTGAVEQYF. The whole variable domain, remainder taken from reference TRBV7-2 and TRBJ2-7, is GAGVSQSPSNKVTEKGKDVELRCDPISGHTALYWYRQSLGQGLEFLIYFQGNSAPDKSGLPSDRFSAERTGGSVSTLTIQRTQQEDSAVYLCASSLTTGAVEQYFGPGTRLTVT.

The chain couples TRBV7-9 to TRBJ1-5; D gene uncertain. This CDR3 is 14 amino acids long. Trimming removed 1 base at V and 4 bases at J, with 8 bases between. The germline gives CDR1 SEHNR, CDR2 FQNEAQ (reference sequence). The DNA of the CDR3 is TGTGCCAGCAGCTTAGGGGCCCTAAATCAGCCCCAGCATTTT. It is translated as CASSLGALNQPQHF.

This chain uses TRBV27 with TRBJ2-4, with 14 bases lining up with TRBD2. Germline CDR1 reads MNHEY; CDR2 reads SMNVEV (reference sequence). The CDR3 spans 21 residues. V lost 10 bases, J lost 1 base, and 21 bases stayed unmatched. CDR3 in amino acids: CAIPTCPPGLAGVKAKNIQYF. CDR3 bases: TGTGCCATTCCGACATGCCCCCCGGGACTAGCGGGAGTAAAGGCCAAAAACATTCAGTACTTC.

This clone appeared once. The chain combines TRBV12-3 or TRBV12-4 with TRBJ2-1, with D maybe TRBD1 (6 bases). CDR3 length: 13 residues. The V end was cut by 4 bases, the J end by 9 bases, with 13 bases between. This CDR3 is CASSSLQGSEQFF. CDR3 DNA: TGTGCCAGCAGTTCTCTACAGGGCTCTGAGCAGTTCTTC.

The rearrangement joins TRBV14 to TRBJ2-5, with D possibly matching TRBD1 (6 bases). Trimming left V 1 base short and J 4 bases short, with 16 bases between. The CDR3 is made up of 16 amino acids. Germline V gives CDR1 SGHDN, CDR2 FVKESK. The CDR3 DNA sequence: TGTGCCAGCAGCCAAGCCTCCACAGGGAGACGAGAGACCCAGTACTTC. Amino acids: CASSQASTGRRETQYF.

The V call is TRBV7-9, the J call TRBJ2-2; D may be TRBD1 (6 bases). The germline V and J ends were trimmed by 3 bases and 5 bases, with 13 bases remaining between them. CDR1 and CDR2 from the germline V gene are SEHNR and FQNEAQ (reference sequence). The CDR3 is 15 residues long. The CDR3 DNA sequence: TGTGCCAGCAGCTTTTGGGCAGGGGTAACCGGGGAGCTGTTTTTT. This translates into CASSFWAGVTGELFF.

The chain carries TRBV15 and TRBJ2-6; 9 bases map to TRBD1. Losses at the gene ends were 4 bases for V and 2 bases for J; bases not matched to a gene: 9. The CDR3 is made up of 18 amino acids. The V gene's germline CDR1 is LNHNV and CDR2 YYDKDF (reference sequence). CDR3 sequence: CATSTLDRGVTGANVLTF. CDR3 bases: TGTGCCACCAGCACTTTGGACAGGGGTGTAACTGGGGCCAACGTCCTGACTTTC.

The rearrangement uses TRBV3-1 (or the pseudogene TRBV3-2) and TRBJ2-7; the match to TRBD2 covers 9 bases. Germline CDR1 and CDR2: LGHDT and YNNKEL (reference sequence). Losses at the gene ends were 1 base for V and 5 bases for J; bases not matched to a gene: 6. The CDR3 sequence is 15 residues long. The CDR3 DNA reads as TGTGCCAGCAGCCAAGGCGGGAGGGCCGGCGACGAGCAGTACTTC. Its protein product is CASSQGGRAGDEQYF.

V and J are TRBV3-1 (or the pseudogene TRBV3-2) and TRBJ2-7, with D maybe TRBD1 (7 bases). The CDR3 totals 14 residues. Germline loops: CDR1 LGHDT, CDR2 YNNKEL (reference sequence). Trimming took off 2 bases at V and 6 bases at J, with 14 bases between the two ends. The CDR3 sequence: CASSQYGGQIEQYF. CDR3 sequence (DNA): TGTGCCAGCAGCCAATACGGGGGACAGATCGAGCAGTACTTC.

The chain uses TRBV6-2 or TRBV6-3 and TRBJ1-1, with D possibly TRBD1 on 5 matching bases. This CDR3 has 14 amino acids. V lost 1 base and J lost 3, with 9 bases in between. The V gene's germline CDR1 is MNHEY and CDR2 SVGEGT. Here the CDR3 DNA reads TGTGCCAGCAGTTACTGGGGGGTGGACACTGAAGCTTTCTTT. Translated: CASSYWGVDTEAFF.

This chain links TRBV27 with TRBJ1-5, with TRBD1 as a possible D gene (5 bases). This CDR3 contains 14 residues. The V gene's germline CDR1 is MNHEY and CDR2 SMNVEV (reference sequence). The ends were cut back, 2 bases at V and 6 bases at J, with 11 bases in the middle. DNA of the CDR3: TGTGCCAGCAGTTTAGCGGGACCCAGTCAGCCCCAGCATTTT. Translating it yields CASSLAGPSQPQHF.

The chain links TRBV13 to TRBJ2-7; possibly TRBD1 for D (6 bases). Germline V lookup: CDR1 PRHDT, CDR2 FYEKMQ (reference sequence). There are 13 residues in the CDR3. V gave up 5 bases and J gave up 3 bases, with 11 bases separating them. The CDR3, as DNA: TGTGCCAGCAGCATAAAGACAGGCTACGAGCAGTACTTC. Translated, it gives CASSIKTGYEQYF.

The chain carries TRBV28 and TRBJ2-1, with D possibly TRBD1 on 6 matching bases. The germline V gene has CDR1 MDHEN and CDR2 SYDVKM. V lost 6 bases to trimming and J lost 0 bases, with 12 bases between them. The CDR3 has 15 amino acids. The CDR3 loop is CASRVGQSSYNEQFF. In nucleotides, the CDR3 is TGTGCCAGCAGAGTAGGACAGAGCTCCTACAATGAGCAGTTCTTC.

The V gene is TRBV10-3, the J gene TRBJ1-5, with D tentatively TRBD1 (6 bases). The CDR3 extends over 15 amino acids. CDR1 is ENHRY, CDR2 SYGVKD, per germline. V lost 2 bases, J lost 5 bases, and 13 bases lay in between. The CDR3 is CAISEGTSRDQPQHF. The CDR3 DNA follows: TGTGCCATCAGTGAGGGGACATCTCGGGATCAGCCCCAGCATTTT.

The V gene is TRBV27, the J gene TRBJ1-1; D may be TRBD1 (5 bases). Trimming pared 6 bases from V and 6 bases from J, leaving 20 bases between. This CDR3 is 15 amino acids long. Per the germline V gene, CDR1 is MNHEY and CDR2 is SMNVEV (reference sequence). The CDR3, as DNA: TGTGCCAGCAGAAATCTATGGGCAGGGAATTCTGAAGCTTTCTTT. Its translation is CASRNLWAGNSEAFF.

This sequence joins TRBV9 and TRBJ2-5; TRBD1 is a possible D gene (6 bases). This CDR3 is built from 14 residues. Germline V gene lookup returns CDR1 SGDLS and CDR2 YYNGEE. The V end lost 0 bases, the J end lost 5 bases, and 11 bases lay between the germline ends. The CDR3 region is CASSVGGGGETQYF. The CDR3 DNA is TGTGCCAGCAGCGTAGGAGGGGGTGGGGAGACCCAGTACTTC.

The V gene is TRBV6-5, the J gene TRBJ2-5, with TRBD2 identical over 14 bases. Trimming cost V 10 bases and J 5 bases; bases outside gene matches: 6. This CDR3 has 14 residues. Per the germline V gene, CDR1 is MNHEY and CDR2 is SVGAGI. DNA of the CDR3: TGTGCCACCCGACTAGCGGGAGGGCCGGAGACCCAGTACTTC. Its protein is CATRLAGGPETQYF.

The chain joins TRBV7-2 to TRBJ2-2, with 7 bases fitting TRBD2. Germline values: CDR1 SGHTA, CDR2 FQGNSA. J lost 8 bases, V lost 5 bases, and 8 bases had no gene match. CDR3 length equals 14 residues. CDR3 sequence (DNA): TGTGCCAGCAGCCCTTTGCGGGAGCGAGGGGAGCTGTTTTTT. It is translated as CASSPLRERGELFF.

The rearrangement uses TRBV6-5 and TRBJ1-5; 7 nucleotides agree with TRBD1. The germline CDR1 and CDR2 sequences are MNHEY and SVGAGI. V lost 5 bases to trimming and J lost 2 bases; unmatched junction nucleotides: 3. The CDR3 is 14 amino acids. The CDR3 spells CASSRGQGNQPQHF. In DNA form, the CDR3 reads TGTGCCAGCAGTCGAGGACAGGGCAATCAGCCCCAGCATTTT.

The chain couples TRBV15 to TRBJ2-1, with 7 bases matching TRBD2. The V segment lost 0 bases and the J segment 7 bases; nucleotides outside the gene matches: 6. Germline V gene sequence: CDR1 LNHNV, CDR2 YYDKDF (reference sequence). CDR3 length: 15 residues. CDR3 loop: CATSREGTTANEQFF. The CDR3 bases are TGTGCCACCAGCAGAGAAGGGACTACAGCAAATGAGCAGTTCTTC. The full variable domain, with the rest looked up from reference TRBV15 and TRBJ2-1, is DAMVIQNPRYQVTQFGKPVTLSCSQTLNHNVMYWYQQKSSQAPKLLFHYYDKDFNNEADTPDNFQSRRPNTSFCFLDIRSPGLGDTAMYLCATSREGTTANEQFFGPGTRLTVL.

The V and J genes are TRBV12-3 or TRBV12-4 and TRBJ1-4, with D unclear. The V end lost 5 bases, the J end lost 8 bases, and 9 bases lay between the germline ends. This CDR3 is 12 amino acids long. The CDR3 sequence: CASSPWEEKLFF. Written as DNA, the CDR3 is TGTGCCAGCAGTCCCTGGGAGGAAAAACTGTTTTTT.

The rearrangement joins TRBV11-2 to TRBJ2-7; TRBD2 agrees at 9 bases. Unmatched junction bases numbered 5, after V lost 5 bases and J lost 0 bases. Germline V gene lookup returns CDR1 SGHAT and CDR2 FQNNGV. The length of the CDR3 is 15 residues. The CDR3, as DNA: TGTGCCAGCAGCCGGACTAGCGAAAGCTCCTACGAGCAGTACTTC. Its protein is CASSRTSESSYEQYF.

CDR3 nucleotide sequence: TGTGCCAGCAGCGTAGGGGGGCATACATCCTCTGGAAACACCATATATTTT. This encodes CASSVGGHTSSGNTIYF. The chain uses TRBV9 and TRBJ1-3; a possible D gene is TRBD1 (6 bases). The CDR3 is 17 amino acids. The germline V and J ends were trimmed by 0 bases and 0 bases, with 13 bases remaining between them. The V gene's germline CDR1 is SGDLS and CDR2 YYNGEE.